This T cell receptor beta chain was found in a study of T-cell reconstitution after alpha-beta-depleted transplantation in children (TCRdb year 2016). About the investigation overall: Using TCR repertoire profiling, the study followed T-cell immune reconstitution in a quantitative way in children after TCRalphabeta/CD19-depleted allogeneic hematopoietic cell transplantation. Overall study results and their limits: In some patients, the high TCRbeta diversity seen at day 60 was put down to recipient T cells and intrathymic progenitors that had survived conditioning. Apparently early alphabetaT-cell count recovery about two months after transplant reportedly relied on only several hundred rapidly expanded clones derived from non-depleted graft cells. The frequencies of hyperexpanded clones fell over the following months, and after one year, T-cell counts and TCRbeta diversity were mostly attributed to newly produced T cells.

Trimming takes 2 bases from V and 3 bases from J, and the germline ends sit 17 bases apart. From the germline V gene, CDR1 is LGHNA and CDR2 is YNFKEQ. From the cysteine through the phenylalanine, the CDR3 covers 16 amino acids. Of all the DNA, just the CDR3 is kept, 48 bases in frame from base 1. The label giving this sample's treatment or condition can be read as: allogeneic hematopoietic cell transplantation with graft depleted of TCRalphabeta T cells and CD19 B cells. The transplant recipients were children given TCRalphabeta/CD19-depleted allogeneic hematopoietic cell grafts. This clonotype was found many times. Its antigen is unknown. Base-call qualities are not available, and no considerably larger clone is one nucleotide away. The receptor library was made with PCR. Sequenced using an Illumina HiSeq 2500. To normalize quantification of the TCRbeta repertoire, the TCR libraries were built with molecular barcoding that relied on unique molecular identifiers. The raw public data were reprocessed by TCRdb itself: fastp quality trimming at Q25, MiXCR clonotype calling, in-frame beta chains only. Every CDR3 protein is listed once, alongside the most common genes and DNA of its rows. The sample table lists some 3,900 distinct CDR3 sequences, 9.1% of them with a count of one. The top ten clones comprise around 50% of the sample.

The TCR was taken from a male patient between 2 and 10 years old who had a stem cell transplant for acute lymphoblastic leukemia, so the T cells may come from the graft donor. This material consisted of PBMCs, mostly from graft donor cells, taken 180 days after TCRalphabeta/CD19-depleted stem cell transplant. The V gene is TRBV4-2 and the J gene is TRBJ2-7, with no D gene named confidently. The CDR3 region: CASSQRCRCVNYEQYF. The bases read TGTGCCAGCAGCCAAAGATGCCGTTGTGTGAACTACGAGCAGTACTTC.